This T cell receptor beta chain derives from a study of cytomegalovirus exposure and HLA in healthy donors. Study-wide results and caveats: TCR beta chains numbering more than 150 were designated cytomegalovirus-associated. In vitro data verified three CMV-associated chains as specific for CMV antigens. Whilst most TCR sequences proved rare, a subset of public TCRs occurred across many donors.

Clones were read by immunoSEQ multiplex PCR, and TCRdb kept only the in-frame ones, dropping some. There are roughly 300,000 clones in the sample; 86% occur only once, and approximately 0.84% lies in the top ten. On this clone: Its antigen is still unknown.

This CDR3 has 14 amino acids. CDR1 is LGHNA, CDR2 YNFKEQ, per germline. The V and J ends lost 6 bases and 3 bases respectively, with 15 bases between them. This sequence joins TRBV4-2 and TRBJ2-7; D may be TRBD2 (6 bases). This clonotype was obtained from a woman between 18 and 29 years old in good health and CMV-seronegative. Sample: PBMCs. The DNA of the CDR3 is TGTGCCAGCAGGACTAGTCTCGGGAACTACGAGCAGTACTTC. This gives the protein CASRTSLGNYEQYF.